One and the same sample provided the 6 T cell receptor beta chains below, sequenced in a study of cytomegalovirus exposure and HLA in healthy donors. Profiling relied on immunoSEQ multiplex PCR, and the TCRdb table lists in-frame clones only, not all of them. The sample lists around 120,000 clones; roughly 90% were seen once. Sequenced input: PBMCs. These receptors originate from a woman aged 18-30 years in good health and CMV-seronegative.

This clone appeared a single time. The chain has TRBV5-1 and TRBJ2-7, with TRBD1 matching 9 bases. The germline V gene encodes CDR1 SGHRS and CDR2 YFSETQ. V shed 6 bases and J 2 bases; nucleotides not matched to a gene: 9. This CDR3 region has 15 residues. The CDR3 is CASTTTGGGPYEQYF. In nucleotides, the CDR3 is TGCGCCAGCACTACTACAGGGGGCGGACCCTACGAGCAGTACTTC.

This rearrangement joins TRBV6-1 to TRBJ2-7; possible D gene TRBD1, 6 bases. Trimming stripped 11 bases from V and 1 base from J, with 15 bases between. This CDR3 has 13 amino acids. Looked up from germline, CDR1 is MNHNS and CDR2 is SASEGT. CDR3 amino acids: CAPGQKTSYEQYF. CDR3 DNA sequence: TGTGCCCCGGGACAAAAGACTTCCTACGAGCAGTACTTC.

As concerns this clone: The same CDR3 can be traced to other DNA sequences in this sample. CDR3 in amino acids: CASSHRGGTEAFF. The DNA of the CDR3 is TGCGCCAGCAGCCACAGGGGCGGCACTGAAGCTTTCTTT. The rearrangement joins TRBV4-3 to TRBJ1-1, with a weak D call TRBD1 (6 bases). V lost 3 bases and J lost 4, with 9 bases in between. The length of the CDR3 is 13 residues. Germline assignment: CDR1 LGHNA and CDR2 YSLEER.

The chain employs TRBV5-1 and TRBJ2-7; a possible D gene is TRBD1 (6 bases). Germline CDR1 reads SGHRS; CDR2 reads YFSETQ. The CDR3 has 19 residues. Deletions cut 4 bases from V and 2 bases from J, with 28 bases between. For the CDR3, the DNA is TGCGCCAGCAGCCGCAATCGAGTCACAGGGATAGGGTTTCCCTACGAGCAGTACTTC. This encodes CASSRNRVTGIGFPYEQYF.

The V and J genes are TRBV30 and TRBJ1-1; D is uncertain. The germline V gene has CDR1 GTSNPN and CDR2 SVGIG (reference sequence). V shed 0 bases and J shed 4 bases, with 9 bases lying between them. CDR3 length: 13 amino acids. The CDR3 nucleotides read TGTGCCTGGAGTGTAGAGGGTTTCACTGAAGCTTTCTTT. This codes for CAWSVEGFTEAFF.

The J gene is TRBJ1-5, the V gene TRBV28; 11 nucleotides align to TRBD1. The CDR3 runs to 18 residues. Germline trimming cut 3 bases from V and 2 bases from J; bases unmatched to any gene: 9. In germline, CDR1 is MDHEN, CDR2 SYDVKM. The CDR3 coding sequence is TGTGCCAGCAGTTTGGCCCGGACAGGGGGCTGGCGCAATCAGCCCCAGCATTTT. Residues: CASSLARTGGWRNQPQHF.